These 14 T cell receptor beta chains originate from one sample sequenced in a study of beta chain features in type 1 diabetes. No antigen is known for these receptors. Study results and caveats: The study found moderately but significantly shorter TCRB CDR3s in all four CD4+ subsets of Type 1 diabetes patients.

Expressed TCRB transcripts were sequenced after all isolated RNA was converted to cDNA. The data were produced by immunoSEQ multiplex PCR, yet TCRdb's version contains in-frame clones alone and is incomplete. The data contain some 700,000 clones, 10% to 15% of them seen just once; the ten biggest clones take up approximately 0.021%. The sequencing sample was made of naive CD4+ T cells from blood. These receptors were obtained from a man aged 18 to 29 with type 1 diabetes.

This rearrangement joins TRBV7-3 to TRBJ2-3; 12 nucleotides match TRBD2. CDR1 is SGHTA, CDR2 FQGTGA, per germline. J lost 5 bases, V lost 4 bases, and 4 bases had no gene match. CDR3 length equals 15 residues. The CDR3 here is CASSSSGGAGDTQYF. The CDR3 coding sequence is TGTGCCAGCAGCTCTAGCGGGGGGGCCGGAGATACGCAGTATTTT.

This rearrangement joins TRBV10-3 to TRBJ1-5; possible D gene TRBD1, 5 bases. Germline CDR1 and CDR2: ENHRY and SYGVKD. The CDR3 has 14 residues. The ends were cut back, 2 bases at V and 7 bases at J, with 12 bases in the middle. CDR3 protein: CAISENGGGQPQHF. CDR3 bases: TGTGCCATCAGTGAGAATGGGGGGGGACAGCCCCAGCATTTT.

The CDR3 DNA reads as TGTGCCAGCAGCTTAAGACGTCAAGAGACCCAGTACTTC. Amino acids: CASSLRRQETQYF. This chain joins TRBV7-3 and TRBJ2-5; D is ambiguous. The germline gives CDR1 SGHTA, CDR2 FQGTGA. This CDR3 has 13 amino acids. Deletions cut 1 base from V and 2 bases from J, with 5 bases between. The full variable domain, with the rest looked up from reference TRBV7-3 and TRBJ2-5, is GAGVSQTPSNKVTEKGKYVELRCDPISGHTALYWYRQSLGQGPEFLIYFQGTGAADDSGLPNDRFFAVRPEGSVSTLKIQRTERGDSAVYLCASSLRRQETQYFGPGTRLLVL.

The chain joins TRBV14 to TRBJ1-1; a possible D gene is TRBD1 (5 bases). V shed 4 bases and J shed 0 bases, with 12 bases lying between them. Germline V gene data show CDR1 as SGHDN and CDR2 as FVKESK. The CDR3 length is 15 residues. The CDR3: CASSLGGVMNTEAFF. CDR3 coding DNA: TGTGCCAGCAGCCTAGGAGGGGTAATGAACACTGAAGCTTTCTTT.

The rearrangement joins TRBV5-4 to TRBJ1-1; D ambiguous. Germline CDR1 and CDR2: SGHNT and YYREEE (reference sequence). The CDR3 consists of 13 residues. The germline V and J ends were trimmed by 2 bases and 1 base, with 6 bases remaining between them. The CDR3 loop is CASSFGPNTEAFF. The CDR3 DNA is TGTGCCAGCAGCTTTGGGCCGAACACTGAAGCTTTCTTT. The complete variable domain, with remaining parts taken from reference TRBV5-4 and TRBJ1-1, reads ETGVTQSPTHLIKTRGQQVTLRCSSQSGHNTVSWYQQALGQGPQFIFQYYREEENGRGNFPPRFSGLQFPNYSSELNVNALELDDSALYLCASSFGPNTEAFFGQGTRLTVV.

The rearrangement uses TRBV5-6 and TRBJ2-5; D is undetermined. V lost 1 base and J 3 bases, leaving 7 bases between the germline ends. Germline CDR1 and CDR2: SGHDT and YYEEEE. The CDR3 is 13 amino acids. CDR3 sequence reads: CASSLHGEETQYF. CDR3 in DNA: TGTGCCAGCAGCTTGCACGGTGAAGAGACCCAGTACTTC. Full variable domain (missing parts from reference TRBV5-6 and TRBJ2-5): DAGVTQSPTHLIKTRGQQVTLRCSPKSGHDTVSWYQQALGQGPQFIFQYYEEEERQRGNFPDRFSGHQFPNYSSELNVNALLLGDSALYLCASSLHGEETQYFGPGTRLLVL.

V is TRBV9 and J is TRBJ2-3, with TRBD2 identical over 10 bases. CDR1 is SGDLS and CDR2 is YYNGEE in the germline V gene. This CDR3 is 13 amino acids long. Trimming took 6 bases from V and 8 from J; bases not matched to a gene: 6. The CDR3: CASNPGTSATQYF. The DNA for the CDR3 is TGTGCCAGCAACCCCGGGACTAGCGCTACGCAGTATTTT.

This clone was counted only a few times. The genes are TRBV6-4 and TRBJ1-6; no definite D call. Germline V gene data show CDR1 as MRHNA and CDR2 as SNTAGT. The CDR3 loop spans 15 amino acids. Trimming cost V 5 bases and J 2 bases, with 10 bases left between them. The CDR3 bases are TGTGCCAGCAGTCCCACCAACACCTATAATTCACCCCTCCACTTT. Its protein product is CASSPTNTYNSPLHF.

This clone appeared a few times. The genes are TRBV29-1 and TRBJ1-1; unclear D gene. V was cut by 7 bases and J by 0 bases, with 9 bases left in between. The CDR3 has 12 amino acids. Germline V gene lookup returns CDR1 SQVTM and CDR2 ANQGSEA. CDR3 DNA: TGCAGCGGCTTAAACTTGAACACTGAAGCTTTCTTT. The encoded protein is CSGLNLNTEAFF.

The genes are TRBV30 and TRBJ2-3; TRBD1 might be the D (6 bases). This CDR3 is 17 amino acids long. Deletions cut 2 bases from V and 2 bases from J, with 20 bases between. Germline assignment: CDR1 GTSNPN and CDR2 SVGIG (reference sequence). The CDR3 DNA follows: TGTGCCTGGAGTAGGTCAGGGGACACACTACACACAGATACGCAGTATTTT. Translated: CAWSRSGDTLHTDTQYF.

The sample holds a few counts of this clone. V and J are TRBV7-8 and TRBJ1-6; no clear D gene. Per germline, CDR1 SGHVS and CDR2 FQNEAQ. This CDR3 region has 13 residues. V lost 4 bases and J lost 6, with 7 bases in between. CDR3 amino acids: CASSSNLNSPLHF. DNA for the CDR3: TGTGCCAGCAGCTCAAACCTTAATTCACCCCTCCACTTT. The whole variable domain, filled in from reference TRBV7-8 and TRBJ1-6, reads GAGVSQSPRYKVAKRGQDVALRCDPISGHVSLFWYQQALGQGPEFLTYFQNEAQLDKSGLPSDRFFAERPEGSVSTLKIQRTQQEDSAVYLCASSSNLNSPLHFGNGTRLTVT.

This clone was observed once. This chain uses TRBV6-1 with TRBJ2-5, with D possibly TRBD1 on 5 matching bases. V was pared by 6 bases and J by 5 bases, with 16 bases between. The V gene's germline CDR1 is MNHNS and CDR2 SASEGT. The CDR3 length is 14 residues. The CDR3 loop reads CASREAGKGETQYF. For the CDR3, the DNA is TGTGCCAGCAGAGAGGCAGGCAAGGGGGAGACCCAGTACTTC.

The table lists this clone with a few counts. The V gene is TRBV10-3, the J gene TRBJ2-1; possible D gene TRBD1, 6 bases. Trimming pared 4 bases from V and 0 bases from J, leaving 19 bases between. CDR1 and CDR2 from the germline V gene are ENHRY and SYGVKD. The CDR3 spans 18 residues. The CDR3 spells CAISAALLQGGSYNEQFF. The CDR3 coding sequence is TGTGCCATCAGTGCAGCTCTCCTCCAAGGGGGCTCCTACAATGAGCAGTTCTTC.

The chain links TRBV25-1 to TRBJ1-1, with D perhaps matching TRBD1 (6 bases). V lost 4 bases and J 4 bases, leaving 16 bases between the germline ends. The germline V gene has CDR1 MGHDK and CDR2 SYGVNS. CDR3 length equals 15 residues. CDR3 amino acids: CASSATTGHGTEAFF. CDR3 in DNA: TGTGCCAGCAGTGCCACCACAGGGCACGGCACTGAAGCTTTCTTT.